One and the same sample provided the 25 T cell receptor beta chains below, sequenced in a study of identical twins. TCRdb reprocessed the 5' RACE reads via MiXCR and lists one record per CDR3 protein. The repertoire holds approximately 260,000 distinct CDR3 sequences, with roughly an eighth as singletons. The sample taken for sequencing was memory (CD45RO+) T cells sorted from blood. These receptors were obtained from a woman aged 18-35 years in good health.

This clonotype showed up just a few times. The CDR3 spells CASKGTGGMNTEAFF. CDR3 coding DNA: TGTGCCAGCAAAGGGACAGGGGGAATGAACACTGAAGCTTTCTTT. The chain has TRBV6-1 and TRBJ1-1; TRBD1 matches 11 bases. V gave up 7 bases and J gave up 0 bases; unmatched junction bases: 4. This CDR3 is 15 amino acids long. Germline values: CDR1 MNHNS, CDR2 SASEGT.

The chain joins TRBV20-1 to TRBJ2-7, with 8 bases that match TRBD1. Trimming removed 5 bases from V and 0 bases from J; junction bases left unmatched: 9. CDR3 length: 15 amino acids. Germline CDR1 DFQATT, CDR2 SNEGSKA (reference sequence). CDR3 DNA sequence: TGCAGTGCTGTGAACCGGGACAGGTACTCCTACGAGCAGTACTTC. Amino acids: CSAVNRDRYSYEQYF.

V gene TRBV2 combines with J gene TRBJ2-1; 10 bases align to TRBD2. Germline trimming cut 5 bases from V and 2 bases from J; bases unmatched to any gene: 3. This CDR3 is 15 amino acids long. Germline V gene lookup returns CDR1 SNHLY and CDR2 FYNNEI. The CDR3 is CASSYSGGTYNEQFF. Here the CDR3 DNA reads TGTGCCAGCAGTTATAGCGGGGGGACCTACAATGAGCAGTTCTTC.

This sequence joins TRBV12-3 or TRBV12-4 and TRBJ2-5; possible D gene TRBD2, 5 bases. The CDR3 runs to 16 residues. Trimming took off 8 bases at V and 5 bases at J, with 24 bases between the two ends. The CDR3 region has the DNA TGTGCCAGCTGTACTCTTTCGAGGGCCCCCAGGGAGACCCAGTACTTC. Amino acid sequence: CASCTLSRAPRETQYF.

The count of this clonotype is one. This rearrangement joins TRBV28 to TRBJ1-2; D uncertain. CDR1 MDHEN and CDR2 SYDVKM come from the germline V gene. The CDR3 contains 11 residues. V was cut by 2 bases and J by 10 bases, with 8 bases left in between. The CDR3 spells CASSLPGDYTF. DNA of the CDR3: TGTGCCAGCAGTTTACCGGGAGACTACACCTTC.

This clonotype was seen more than once but under ten times. The J gene is TRBJ2-3, the V gene TRBV11-2, with 8 bases lining up with TRBD1. Trimming at V came to 5 bases and at J to 1 base, leaving 8 bases not matched to a gene. The CDR3 runs to 16 residues. CDR1 is SGHAT, CDR2 FQNNGV, per germline. The CDR3, as DNA: TGTGCCAGCAGCAGCCGGGACAGGATACGCACAGATACGCAGTATTTT. It yields the protein CASSSRDRIRTDTQYF.

In its sample, this clonotype was seen a few times. V and J are TRBV11-2 and TRBJ2-1; D possibly uses TRBD1 or TRBD2 (5 bases each). Germline CDR1 reads SGHAT; CDR2 reads FQNNGV. The CDR3 sequence is 14 residues long. V was pared by 0 bases and J by 5 bases, with 8 bases between. CDR3 DNA: TGTGCCAGCAGCTTAGAACGGGGACACAATGAGCAGTTCTTC. Its translation is CASSLERGHNEQFF. Full variable domain (missing parts from reference TRBV11-2 and TRBJ2-1): EAGVAQSPRYKIIEKRQSVAFWCNPISGHATLYWYQQILGQGPKLLIQFQNNGVVDDSQLPKDRFSAERLKGVDSTLKIQPAKLEDSAVYLCASSLERGHNEQFFGPGTRLTVL.

A note on this clonotype: Sequence at one end of the junction differs from germline and may be a read error. The rearrangement links TRBV10-3 to TRBJ2-6, with D uncertain. The CDR3 totals 13 residues. CDR1 is ENHRY and CDR2 is SYGVKD in the germline V gene. The CDR3 DNA reads as TGTGCCATCAGTGCAGAGGTGTTGGGTAGCTTAGCTTTC. Residues: CAISAEVLGSLAF.

This clonotype was counted many times. The V gene is TRBV5-1, the J gene TRBJ2-4; the match to TRBD1 covers 8 bases. Germline lookup yields CDR1 SGHRS and CDR2 YFSETQ. There are 16 residues in the CDR3. Unmatched junction bases numbered 6, after V lost 4 bases and J lost 0 bases. The CDR3 DNA follows: TGCGCCAGCAGCGTTCGACAGGGGACAGCCAAAAACATTCAGTACTTC. This codes for CASSVRQGTAKNIQYF.

The V gene is TRBV20-1, the J gene TRBJ2-7; 7 bases match TRBD2. The junction had 7 bases not matched to a gene; V was cut back by 2 bases and J by 3 bases. From germline, CDR1 is DFQATT and CDR2 SNEGSKA (reference sequence). CDR3 length: 14 amino acids. CDR3 residues: CSARRLAMSYEQYF. The CDR3 DNA reads as TGCAGTGCTAGACGACTAGCCATGAGCTACGAGCAGTACTTC.

This clonotype was counted ten times or more. The chain uses TRBV29-1 and TRBJ1-1; a possible D gene is TRBD1 (6 bases). This CDR3 is 13 amino acids long. V was clipped by 7 bases and J by 4 bases, with 16 bases between them. Germline CDR1 reads SQVTM; CDR2 reads ANQGSEA. The CDR3 region has the DNA TGCAGCGGTCAGACAGGTGACGGCACTGAAGCTTTCTTT. Translated: CSGQTGDGTEAFF.

Points on this clonotype: This may be a read error, as it is one base from a much larger clone. This chain uses TRBV29-1 with TRBJ1-1, with D uncertain. The CDR3 length is 11 residues. CDR1 and CDR2 from the germline V gene are SQVTM and ANQGSEA. Deletions cut 8 bases from V and 1 base from J, with 8 bases between. The CDR3: CSLSQNTEAFF. DNA for the CDR3: TGCAGCCTCAGTCAGAACACTGAAGCTTTCTTT.

The rearrangement joins TRBV21-1 to TRBJ2-7. TRBV21-1 is an annotated pseudogene. This CDR3 is 15 amino acids long. The CDR3 loop is CASSKRTGAPGEQYF. The CDR3, as DNA: TGTGCCAGCAGCAAGAGGACAGGGGCCCCTGGCGAGCAGTACTTC.

Only a few counts were recorded for this clonotype. V usage is TRBV7-9 and J usage is TRBJ1-4, with TRBD1 as a possible D gene (6 bases). Germline CDR1 is SEHNR and CDR2 is FQNEAQ (reference sequence). Between the trimmed V and J ends, which lost 7 bases and 7 bases, there was a span of 19 bases. The length of the CDR3 is 15 residues. CDR3 coding DNA: TGTGCCAGCACCAAATTTACAGGGCTTGGTGAAAAACTGTTTTTT. Protein: CASTKFTGLGEKLFF.

This clonotype was seen ten or more times. The rearrangement links TRBV4-3 to TRBJ2-7; D uncertain. Trimming cost V 1 base and J 2 bases, with 12 bases left between them. The germline gives CDR1 LGHNA, CDR2 YSLEER. The CDR3 is 15 residues long. The CDR3, as DNA: TGCGCCAGCAGCCAAGGGGCTGATACTACCTACGAGCAGTACTTC. Translated, it gives CASSQGADTTYEQYF.

In this sample, this clonotype turned up many times. V and J are TRBV9 and TRBJ1-5; 10 bases fit TRBD1. The junction had 7 bases not matched to a gene; V was cut back by 0 bases and J by 10 bases. Germline assignment: CDR1 SGDLS and CDR2 YYNGEE. The CDR3 extends over 15 amino acids. CDR3 sequence (DNA): TGTGCCAGCAGCGTAGGCCCGGGACAGGGGAATCCCCAGCATTTT. This sequence encodes CASSVGPGQGNPQHF.

This clonotype was detected a few times. The V and J genes are TRBV5-1 and TRBJ2-5; D gene uncertain. Between the trimmed V and J ends, which lost 3 bases and 4 bases, there was a span of 10 bases. The CDR3 has 13 amino acids. The V gene's germline CDR1 is SGHRS and CDR2 YFSETQ. The CDR3 here is CASSSGSGETQYF. CDR3 coding DNA: TGCGCCAGCAGCTCCGGGTCCGGAGAGACCCAGTACTTC.

This clonotype has ten or more counts. The genes are TRBV6-5 and TRBJ1-2; 9 bases agree with TRBD1. V lost 1 base and J lost 8; bases outside the gene matches: 5. There are 14 residues in the CDR3. The germline V gene encodes CDR1 MNHEY and CDR2 SVGAGI. In DNA form, the CDR3 reads TGTGCCAGCAGTTACTACAGGGGGCGCGGGGGCTACACCTTC. Translation gives CASSYYRGRGGYTF.

The table lists this clonotype with a few counts. This rearrangement joins TRBV5-1 to TRBJ2-7; 10 bases are a match to TRBD2. Trimming removed 4 bases from V and 4 bases from J; junction bases left unmatched: 8. The CDR3 runs to 15 residues. Germline CDR1 and CDR2: SGHRS and YFSETQ. The CDR3 bases are TGCGCCAGCAGCCTCCAGCGGGGGGGCCTGTACGAGCAGTACTTC. Its protein product is CASSLQRGGLYEQYF.

The gene calls are TRBV29-1 and TRBJ1-1; D unclear. CDR1 is SQVTM and CDR2 is ANQGSEA in the germline V gene. V shed 7 bases and J shed 0 bases, with 6 bases lying between them. The CDR3 loop spans 11 amino acids. The CDR3 DNA reads TGCAGCGGCGGTATGAACACTGAAGCTTTCTTT. It yields the protein CSGGMNTEAFF. Full variable domain (rest looked up from reference TRBV29-1 and TRBJ1-1): SAVISQKPSRDICQRGTSLTIQCQVDSQVTMMFWYRQQPGQSLTLIATANQGSEATYESGFVIDKFPISRPNLTFSTLTVSNMSPEDSSIYLCSGGMNTEAFFGQGTRLTVV.

In its sample, this clonotype was seen many times. The chain combines TRBV20-1 with TRBJ2-1; D gene ambiguous. The V end was cut by 6 bases, the J end by 0 bases, with 12 bases between. CDR3 length equals 14 residues. The germline V gene encodes CDR1 DFQATT and CDR2 SNEGSKA (reference sequence). The CDR3 sequence is CSAMGRSSYNEQFF. The CDR3 bases are TGCAGTGCGATGGGTCGTAGCTCCTACAATGAGCAGTTCTTC.

The V and J genes are TRBV29-1 and TRBJ2-3; 8 nucleotides match TRBD1. The V and J ends lost 6 bases and 0 bases, in that order; junction bases with no gene match: 2. This CDR3 has 13 residues. Germline assignment: CDR1 SQVTM and CDR2 ANQGSEA. The DNA of the CDR3 is TGCAGCGTCCGGGACAGGAGCACAGATACGCAGTATTTT. It translates to CSVRDRSTDTQYF.

In this sample, this clonotype turned up many times. V gene TRBV20-1 combines with J gene TRBJ2-3, with D hard to call. Germline CDR1 is DFQATT and CDR2 is SNEGSKA (reference sequence). This CDR3 has 11 amino acids. The ends were cut back, 7 bases at V and 4 bases at J, with 9 bases in the middle. The CDR3 region is CSGPSADTQYF. CDR3 nucleotides: TGCAGTGGCCCGAGCGCAGATACGCAGTATTTT.

This clonotype has a single count. This chain uses TRBV5-1 with TRBJ2-5; D remains ambiguous. Trimming left V 4 bases short and J 2 bases short, with 12 bases between. Germline V gene lookup returns CDR1 SGHRS and CDR2 YFSETQ. This CDR3 has 14 residues. CDR3: CASSLFGPQETQYF. The CDR3 region has the DNA TGCGCCAGCAGCCTTTTTGGGCCGCAAGAGACCCAGTACTTC.

The chain combines TRBV12-3 or TRBV12-4 with TRBJ2-2; tentatively, D is TRBD1 (6 bases). This CDR3 is 14 amino acids long. V gave up 3 bases and J gave up 6 bases, with 11 bases separating them. This CDR3 is CASSFTGSAGELFF. The CDR3 DNA reads TGTGCCAGCAGTTTTACAGGGTCGGCCGGGGAGCTGTTTTTT.